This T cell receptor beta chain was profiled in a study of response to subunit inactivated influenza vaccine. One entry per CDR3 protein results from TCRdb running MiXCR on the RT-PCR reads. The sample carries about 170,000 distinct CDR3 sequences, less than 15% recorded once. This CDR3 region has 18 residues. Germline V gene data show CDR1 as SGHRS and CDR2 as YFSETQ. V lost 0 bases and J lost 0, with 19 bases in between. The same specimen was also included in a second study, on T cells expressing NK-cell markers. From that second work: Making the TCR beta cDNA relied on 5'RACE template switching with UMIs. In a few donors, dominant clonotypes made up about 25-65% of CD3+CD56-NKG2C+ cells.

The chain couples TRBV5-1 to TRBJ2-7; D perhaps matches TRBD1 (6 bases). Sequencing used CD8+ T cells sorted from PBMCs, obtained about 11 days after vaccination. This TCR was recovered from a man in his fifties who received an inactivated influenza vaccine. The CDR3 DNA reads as TGCGCCAGCAGCTTGGGGTCAGGGGCCTTACAAAGCTCCTACGAGCAGTACTTC. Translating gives CASSLGSGALQSSYEQYF.